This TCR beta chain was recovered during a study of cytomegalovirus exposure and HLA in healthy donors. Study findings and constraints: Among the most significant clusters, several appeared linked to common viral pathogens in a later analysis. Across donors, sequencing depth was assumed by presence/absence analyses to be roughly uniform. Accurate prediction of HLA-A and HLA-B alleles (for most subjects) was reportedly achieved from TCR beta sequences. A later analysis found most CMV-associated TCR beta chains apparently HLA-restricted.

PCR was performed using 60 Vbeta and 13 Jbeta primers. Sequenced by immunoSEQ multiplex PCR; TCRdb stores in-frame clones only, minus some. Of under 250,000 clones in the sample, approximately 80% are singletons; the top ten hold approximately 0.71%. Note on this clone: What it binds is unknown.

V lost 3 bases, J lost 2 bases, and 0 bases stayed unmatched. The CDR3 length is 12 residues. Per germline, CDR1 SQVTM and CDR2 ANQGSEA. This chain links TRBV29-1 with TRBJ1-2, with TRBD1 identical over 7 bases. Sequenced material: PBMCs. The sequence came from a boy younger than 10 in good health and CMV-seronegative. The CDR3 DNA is TGCAGCGTTGAGACAGGGAACTATGGCTACACCTTC. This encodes CSVETGNYGYTF. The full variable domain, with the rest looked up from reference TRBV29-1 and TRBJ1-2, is SAVISQKPSRDICQRGTSLTIQCQVDSQVTMMFWYRQQPGQSLTLIATANQGSEATYESGFVIDKFPISRPNLTFSTLTVSNMSPEDSSIYLCSVETGNYGYTFGSGTRLTVV.